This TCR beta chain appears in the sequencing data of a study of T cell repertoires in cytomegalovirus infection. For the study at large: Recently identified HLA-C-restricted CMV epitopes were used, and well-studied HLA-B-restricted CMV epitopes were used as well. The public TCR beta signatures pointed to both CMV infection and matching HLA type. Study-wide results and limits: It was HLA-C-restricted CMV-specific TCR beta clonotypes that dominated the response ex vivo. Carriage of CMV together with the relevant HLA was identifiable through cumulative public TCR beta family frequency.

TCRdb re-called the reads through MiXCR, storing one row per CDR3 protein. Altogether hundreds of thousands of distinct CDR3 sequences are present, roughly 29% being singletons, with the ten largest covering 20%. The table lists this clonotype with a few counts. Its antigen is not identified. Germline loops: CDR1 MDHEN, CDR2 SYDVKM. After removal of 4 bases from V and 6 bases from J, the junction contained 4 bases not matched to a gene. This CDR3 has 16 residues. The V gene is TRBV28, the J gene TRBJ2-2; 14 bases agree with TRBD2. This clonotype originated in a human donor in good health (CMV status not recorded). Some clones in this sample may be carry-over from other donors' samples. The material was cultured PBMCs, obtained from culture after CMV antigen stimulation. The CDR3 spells CASSSGLAGGAGELFF. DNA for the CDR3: TGTGCCAGCAGTTCAGGACTAGCGGGAGGTGCCGGGGAGCTGTTTTTT. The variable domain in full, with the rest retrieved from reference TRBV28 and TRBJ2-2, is DVKVTQSSRYLVKRTGEKVFLECVQDMDHENMFWYRQDPGLGLRLIYFSYDVKMKEKGDIPEGYSVSREKKERFSLILESASTNQTSMYLCASSSGLAGGAGELFFGEGSRLTVL.